The present T cell receptor (beta chain) was sequenced within a study of regulatory T cells in long-lasting Graves disease (dated by TCRdb to the early 2020s). Notes on the research overall: Persistent Graves' disease was defined as persistently positive TSH receptor autoantibodies together with antithyroid drug treatment for over 5 years. TCR sequencing covered 13 persistent and around 20 newly diagnosed Graves' disease patients, some 33 samples in total. Patients with persistent Graves' disease were compared with patients with newly diagnosed Graves' disease using TCR sequencing and RNA sequencing of peripheral blood. On average, persistent Graves' disease patients in the clinical cohort had been on antithyroid drugs for roughly 11 years. The study was conducted in China and was registered as a clinical trial. What the study reported, not specific to this receptor: TRBV28, TRBJ1-2 and TRBJ2-5 were preferentially used in persistent disease, while TRBV20-1 and TRBJ2-1 were favored in newly diagnosed disease. A larger number of public clonotypes was shared among persistent patients (approximately 3,000) than among newly diagnosed patients (about 990). As a limitation, the authors acknowledged that the small sample size may reduce accuracy. Because the primary lesion, thyroid tissue, could not be accessed, the study looked at peripheral blood alone. Compared with newly diagnosed patients, patients with persistent Graves' disease had lower TCR Shannon entropy and fewer highly expanded clones, which suggests clonal expansion. Sequencing and analysis were restricted to the TCR beta chain.

The time point label here, explained by the study, means: persistent/refractory GD, antithyroid drugs over 5 years with positive TRAb. For both TCR sequencing and RNA sequencing, RNA was extracted from PBMCs using TRIzol. The diagnosis of Graves' disease followed American Thyroid Association guidelines. Patients were recruited from an endocrinology department in Xi'an, China. From each patient, 8 to 10 milliliters of peripheral blood was collected into an EDTA anticoagulant tube. Ficoll Paque Plus density gradient separation was used to isolate PBMCs, and no additional T cell sorting was done. An Agilent 2100 Bioanalyzer and agarose gel were used to check RNA quality, while a NanoDrop 2000 measured RNA concentration. Many counts were recorded for this clonotype. Its antigen is currently not known. No per-base quality is available; no much larger clone lies one base away. Library preparation was by multiplex PCR. TCRdb names Illumina HiSeq 4000 as the instrument used. iRepertoire HTBI primers and Arm-PCR amplification of CDR3 regions were used to construct TCR beta libraries. PCR products were gel purified before sequencing. As for the original processing: A total of 60 to 80 TRBV and about 13 TRBJ segments were identified across samples and were used for gene usage analysis of CDR3 amino acid clonotypes. COPE and FqMerger were used to merge the filtered high-quality paired reads into contigs. BLAST was used to align contigs to IMGT TRBV, TRBD and TRBJ reference genes, and CDR3 was defined according to IMGT. Clonotypes above 0.1% frequency were classified as highly expanded clones. Shannon entropy was used to measure repertoire diversity, and the Gini coefficient was used to measure V-J evenness. A clonotype found in more than one individual was treated as public. TCRdb passed the public sequencing reads through fastp at Q25 and MiXCR, retaining productive beta sequences. Each record represents a unique CDR3 protein, reported with the most common genes and DNA among its rows. The V and J calls, along with clone size, are taken from TCRdb and not from the paper's own processing. This sample has roughly 300,000 distinct CDR3 sequences in its table, and 22% of those were observed once. The ten largest clones take up about 56% of the sample.

Sequences KGHDR (CDR1) and SFDVKD (CDR2) are obtained from the germline V gene. A distance of 21 bases separates the germline ends of V and J, which lose 4 bases and 4 bases respectively. Including the terminal cysteine and phenylalanine, the CDR3 comprises 17 residues. Of all the DNA, just the CDR3 is kept, 51 bases in frame from base 1. Sequenced material: peripheral blood mononuclear cells (PBMCs), taken when the disease was refractory, from a patient treated with antithyroid drugs. The rearrangement joined TRBV24-1 to TRBJ2-5; the D gene is possibly TRBD2, with 6 bases matching. This receptor was obtained from a female donor with Graves disease. The CDR3 region reads CATSEGKGGVGGETQYF. The DNA sequence follows: TGTGCCACCAGTGAGGGAAAGGGAGGTGTTGGAGGAGAGACCCAGTACTTC.